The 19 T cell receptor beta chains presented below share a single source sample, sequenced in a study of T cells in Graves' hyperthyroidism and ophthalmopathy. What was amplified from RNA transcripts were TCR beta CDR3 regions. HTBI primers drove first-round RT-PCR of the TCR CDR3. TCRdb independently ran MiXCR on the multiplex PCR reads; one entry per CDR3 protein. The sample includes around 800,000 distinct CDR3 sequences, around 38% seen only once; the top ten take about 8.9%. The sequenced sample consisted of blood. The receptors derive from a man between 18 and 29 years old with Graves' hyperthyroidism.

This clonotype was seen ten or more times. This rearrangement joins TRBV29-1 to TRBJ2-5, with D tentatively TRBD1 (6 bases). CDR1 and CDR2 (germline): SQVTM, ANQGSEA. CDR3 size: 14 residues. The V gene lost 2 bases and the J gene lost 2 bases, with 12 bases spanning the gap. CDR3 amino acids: CSVESGTQQETQYF. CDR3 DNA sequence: TGCAGCGTTGAATCCGGGACACAACAAGAGACCCAGTACTTC.

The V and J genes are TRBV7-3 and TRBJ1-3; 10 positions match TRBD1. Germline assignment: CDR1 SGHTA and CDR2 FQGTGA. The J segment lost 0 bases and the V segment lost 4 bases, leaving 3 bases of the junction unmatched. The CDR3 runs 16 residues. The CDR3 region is CASSWDRGSSGNTIYF. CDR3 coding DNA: TGTGCCAGCAGCTGGGACAGGGGTTCCTCTGGAAACACCATATATTTT. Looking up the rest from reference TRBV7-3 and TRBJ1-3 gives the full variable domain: GAGVSQTPSNKVTEKGKYVELRCDPISGHTALYWYRQSLGQGPEFLIYFQGTGAADDSGLPNDRFFAVRPEGSVSTLKIQRTERGDSAVYLCASSWDRGSSGNTIYFGEGSWLTVV.

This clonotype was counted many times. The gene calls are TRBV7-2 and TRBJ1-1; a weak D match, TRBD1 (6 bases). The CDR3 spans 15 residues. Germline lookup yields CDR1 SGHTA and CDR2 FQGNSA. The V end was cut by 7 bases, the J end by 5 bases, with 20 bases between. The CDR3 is CASNAPNRVRTEAFF. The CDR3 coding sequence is TGTGCCAGCAACGCCCCAAACAGGGTGCGAACTGAAGCTTTCTTT.

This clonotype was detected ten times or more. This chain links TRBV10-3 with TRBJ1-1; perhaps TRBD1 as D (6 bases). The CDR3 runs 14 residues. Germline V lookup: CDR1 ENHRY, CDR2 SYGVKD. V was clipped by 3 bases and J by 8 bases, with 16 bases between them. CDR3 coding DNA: TGTGCCATCAGTGATCCGGCAGGGGCAGTCGAAGCTTTCTTT. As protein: CAISDPAGAVEAFF.

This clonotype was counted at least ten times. The CDR3 loop reads CAWLGSDRGNTEAFF. In DNA form, the CDR3 reads TGTGCCTGGTTAGGCTCGGACAGGGGGAACACTGAAGCTTTCTTT. The gene calls are TRBV2 and TRBJ1-1; 9 nucleotides agree with TRBD1. This CDR3 has 15 amino acids. The V gene's germline CDR1 is SNHLY and CDR2 FYNNEI. V lost 11 bases and J lost 1; bases outside the gene matches: 11.

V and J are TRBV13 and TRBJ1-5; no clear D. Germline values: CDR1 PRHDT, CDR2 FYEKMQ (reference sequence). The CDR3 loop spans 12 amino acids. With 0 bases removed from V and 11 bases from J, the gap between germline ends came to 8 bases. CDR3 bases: TGTGCCAGCAGCTTAGGCCGTTCAACCCAGCATTTT. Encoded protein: CASSLGRSTQHF.

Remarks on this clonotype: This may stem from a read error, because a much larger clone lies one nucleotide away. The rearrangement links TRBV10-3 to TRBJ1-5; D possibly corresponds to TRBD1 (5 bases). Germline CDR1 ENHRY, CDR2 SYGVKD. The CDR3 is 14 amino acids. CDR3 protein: CASSYGAGKQPQHF. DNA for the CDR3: TGTGCCAGCAGTTACGGGGCAGGGAAACAGCCCCAGCATTTT.

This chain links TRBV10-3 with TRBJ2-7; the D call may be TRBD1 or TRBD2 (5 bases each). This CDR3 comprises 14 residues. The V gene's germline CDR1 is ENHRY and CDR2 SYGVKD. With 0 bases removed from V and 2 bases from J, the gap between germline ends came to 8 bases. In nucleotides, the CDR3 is TGTGCCATCAGTGAGTCGGGGGATCCCTACGAGCAGTACTTC. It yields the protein CAISESGDPYEQYF.

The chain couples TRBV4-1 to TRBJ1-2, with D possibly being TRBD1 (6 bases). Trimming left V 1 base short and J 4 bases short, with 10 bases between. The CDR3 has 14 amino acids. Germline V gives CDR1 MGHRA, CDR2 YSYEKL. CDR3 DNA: TGCGCCAGCAGCCAAGTGGGGGCTAGCTATGGCTACACCTTC. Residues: CASSQVGASYGYTF.

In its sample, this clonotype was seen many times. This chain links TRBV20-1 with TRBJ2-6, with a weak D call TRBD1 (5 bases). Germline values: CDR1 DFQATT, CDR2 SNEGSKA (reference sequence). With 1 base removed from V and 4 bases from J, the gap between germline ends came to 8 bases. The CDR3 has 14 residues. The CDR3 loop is CSARGGTGANVLTF. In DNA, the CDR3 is TGCAGTGCTAGAGGGGGCACCGGGGCCAACGTCCTGACTTTC.

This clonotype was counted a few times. CDR3 bases: TGTGCCAGCAGCTATGGAGCGGGGGGGTACGAGCAGTACTTC. Translating gives CASSYGAGGYEQYF. The genes are TRBV7-9 and TRBJ2-7; TRBD2 aligns across 10 bases. V dropped 4 bases and J dropped 4; count of bases not matched to a gene: 4. This CDR3 contains 14 residues. Germline V CDR1 and CDR2: SEHNR, FQNEAQ (reference sequence).

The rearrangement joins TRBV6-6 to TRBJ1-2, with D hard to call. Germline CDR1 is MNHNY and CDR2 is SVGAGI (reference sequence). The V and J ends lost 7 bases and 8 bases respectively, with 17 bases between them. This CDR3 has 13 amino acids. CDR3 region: CASTEGGLSGYTF. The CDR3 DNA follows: TGTGCCAGCACCGAGGGAGGTCTTAGCGGCTACACCTTC.

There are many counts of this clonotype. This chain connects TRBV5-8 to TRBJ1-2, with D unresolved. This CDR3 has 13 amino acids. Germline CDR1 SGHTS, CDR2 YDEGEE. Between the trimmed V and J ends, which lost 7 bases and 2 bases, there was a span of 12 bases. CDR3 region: CASSGSANYGYTF. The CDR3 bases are TGTGCCAGCTCGGGGTCTGCGAACTATGGCTACACCTTC.

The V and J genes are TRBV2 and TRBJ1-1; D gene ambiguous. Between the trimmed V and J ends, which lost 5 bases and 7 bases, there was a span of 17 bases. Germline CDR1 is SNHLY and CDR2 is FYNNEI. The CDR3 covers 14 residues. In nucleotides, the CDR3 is TGTGCCAGCAGTCCCCAGGCCACCCTGGGTGAAGCTTTCTTT. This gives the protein CASSPQATLGEAFF.

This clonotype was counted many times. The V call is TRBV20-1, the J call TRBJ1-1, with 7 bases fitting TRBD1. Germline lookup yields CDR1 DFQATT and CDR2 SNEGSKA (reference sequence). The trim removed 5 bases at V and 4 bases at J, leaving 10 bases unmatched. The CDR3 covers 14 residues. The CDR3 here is CSAAGQASGTEAFF. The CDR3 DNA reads TGCAGTGCTGCTGGACAGGCTTCAGGCACTGAAGCTTTCTTT.

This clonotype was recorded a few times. CDR3 protein: CASSLVRSNQETQYF. CDR3 bases: TGTGCCAGCAGCTTAGTTCGGAGTAATCAAGAGACCCAGTACTTC. The genes are TRBV13 and TRBJ2-5, with D unresolved. The germline V gene has CDR1 PRHDT and CDR2 FYEKMQ (reference sequence). V was shortened by 1 base and J by 2 bases, with 11 bases between the two germline ends. The CDR3 has 15 amino acids.

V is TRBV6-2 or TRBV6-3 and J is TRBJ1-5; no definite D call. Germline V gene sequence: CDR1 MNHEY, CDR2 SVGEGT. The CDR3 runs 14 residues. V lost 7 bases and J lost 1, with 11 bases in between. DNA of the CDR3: TGTGCCAGCACTCCGGACTGGAGCAATCAGCCCCAGCATTTT. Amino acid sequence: CASTPDWSNQPQHF.

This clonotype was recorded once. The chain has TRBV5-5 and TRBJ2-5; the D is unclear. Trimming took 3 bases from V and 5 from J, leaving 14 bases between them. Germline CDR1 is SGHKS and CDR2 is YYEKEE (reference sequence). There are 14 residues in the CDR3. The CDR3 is CASSSYRVMETQYF. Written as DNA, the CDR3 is TGTGCCAGCAGCTCGTATAGGGTTATGGAGACCCAGTACTTC.

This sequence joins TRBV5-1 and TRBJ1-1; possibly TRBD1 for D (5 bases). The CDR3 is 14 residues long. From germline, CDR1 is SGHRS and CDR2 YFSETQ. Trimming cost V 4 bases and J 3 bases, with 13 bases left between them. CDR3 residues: CASSQGRRDTEAFF. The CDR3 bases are TGCGCCAGCAGCCAGGGAAGGAGGGACACTGAAGCTTTCTTT.